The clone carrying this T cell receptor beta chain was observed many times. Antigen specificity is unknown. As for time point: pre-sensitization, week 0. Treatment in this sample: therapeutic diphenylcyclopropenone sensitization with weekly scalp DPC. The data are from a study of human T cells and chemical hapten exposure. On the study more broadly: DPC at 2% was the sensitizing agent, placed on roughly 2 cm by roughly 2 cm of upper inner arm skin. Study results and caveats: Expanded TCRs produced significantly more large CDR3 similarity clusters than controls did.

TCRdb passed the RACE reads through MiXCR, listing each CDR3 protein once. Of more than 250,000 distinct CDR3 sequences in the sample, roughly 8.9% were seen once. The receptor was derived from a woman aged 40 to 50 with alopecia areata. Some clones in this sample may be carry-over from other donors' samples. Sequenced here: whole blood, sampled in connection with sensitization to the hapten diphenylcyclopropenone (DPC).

In nucleotides, the CDR3 is TGTGCCAGCAGCCCGACAGGGACGTACAATGAGCAGTTCTTC. Encoded protein: CASSPTGTYNEQFF. This chain links TRBV5-6 with TRBJ2-1, with TRBD1 matching 7 bases. This CDR3 region has 14 residues. CDR1 and CDR2 (germline): SGHDT, YYEEEE. V shed 4 bases and J 4 bases; nucleotides not matched to a gene: 5. Filled out from reference TRBV5-6 and TRBJ2-1, the complete variable domain reads DAGVTQSPTHLIKTRGQQVTLRCSPKSGHDTVSWYQQALGQGPQFIFQYYEEEERQRGNFPDRFSGHQFPNYSSELNVNALLLGDSALYLCASSPTGTYNEQFFGPGTRLTVL.